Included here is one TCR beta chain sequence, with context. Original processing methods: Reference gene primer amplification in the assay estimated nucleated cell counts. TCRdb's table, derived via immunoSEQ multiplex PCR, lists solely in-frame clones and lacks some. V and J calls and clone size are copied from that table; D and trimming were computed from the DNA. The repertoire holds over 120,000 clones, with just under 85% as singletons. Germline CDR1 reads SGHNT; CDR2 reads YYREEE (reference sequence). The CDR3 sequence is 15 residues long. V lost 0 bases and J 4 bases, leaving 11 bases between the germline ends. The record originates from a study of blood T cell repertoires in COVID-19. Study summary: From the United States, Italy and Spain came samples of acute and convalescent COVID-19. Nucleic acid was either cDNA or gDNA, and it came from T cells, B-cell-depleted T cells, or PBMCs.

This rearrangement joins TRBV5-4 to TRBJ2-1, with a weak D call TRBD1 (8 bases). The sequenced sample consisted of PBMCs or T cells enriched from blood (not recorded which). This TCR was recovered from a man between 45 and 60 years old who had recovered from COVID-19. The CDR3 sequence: CASSLDRGGYNEQFF. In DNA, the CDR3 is TGTGCCAGCAGCTTGGACAGGGGGGGGTACAATGAGCAGTTCTTC.